This T cell receptor beta chain stems from a study of Ad26.COV2.S vaccination and SARS-CoV-2 variants. Sequencing was performed with immunoSEQ multiplex PCR; in TCRdb, only in-frame clones are kept and a portion is missing. The sample includes around 320,000 clones, roughly 84% of them seen just once. Treatment of the sample: 19 received Ad26.COV2.S at low or high dose, single or two shots; five or six received placebo; per-sample allocation not given. Sampling occurred on day 63 after the first vaccine or placebo injection. The V end lost 4 bases, the J end lost 9 bases, and 11 bases lay between the germline ends. The length of the CDR3 is 12 residues. Germline assignment: CDR1 SGDLS and CDR2 YYNGEE.

The V call is TRBV9, the J call TRBJ2-1; D unresolved. The TCR was taken from a person aged 18-60 years who received the Ad26.COV2.S COVID-19 vaccine or a placebo. The sequencing used peripheral blood, collected in a trial of Ad26.COV2.S vaccine versus placebo. The CDR3 spells CASSRIGGEQFF. In nucleotides, the CDR3 is TGTGCCAGCAGCCGGATCGGCGGTGAGCAGTTCTTC.